A selection of T cell receptor beta chains follows, all from one sample in a study of shared clonotypes between healthy human individuals. The repertoire was sequenced with immunoSEQ multiplex PCR; TCRdb's copy has only in-frame clones and lacks some. The sample includes under 1,100,000 clones, more than 60% of them seen just once. The sample consisted of memory CD4+ T cells sorted from blood. The source of these receptors is a young man in good health. Each CDR3 is given with its conserved first and last residue. The D gene is left open where the match is weak. Rows may omit the clone size; those that give it use once, few, many or a size class.

TGTGCCAGCAGCCGATCGGCAGGGGCATTTGAAGCTTTCTTT | CASSRSAGAFEAFF | - | 14 | - | TRBJ1-1 | TRBV5-4
TGTGCCTGGACAGACACAGATACGCAGTATTTT | CAWTDTDTQYF | - | 11 | few | TRBJ2-3 | TRBV30
TGTGCCAGCAGCTTATCAGGGAATAGCAATCAGCCCCAGCATTTT | CASSLSGNSNQPQHF | - | 15 | - | TRBJ1-5 | TRBV5-8
TGTGCCAGCAGTGAACAGGGTCGGCATGGCTACACCTTC | CASSEQGRHGYTF | - | 13 | - | TRBJ1-2 | TRBV2
TGCGCCAGCAGCCAAGATCTTCCGGGACAGATTAACACCGGGGAGCTGTTTTTT | CASSQDLPGQINTGELFF | TRBD1 | 18 | - | TRBJ2-2 | TRBV4-3
TGCGCCAGCAGCTTGGAACGGTTAGAGACCCAGTACTTC | CASSLERLETQYF | - | 13 | many | TRBJ2-5 | TRBV5-1
TGCGCCAGCAGCCTGAGACTAGCGGGAGGGAATAATGAGCAGTTCTTC | CASSLRLAGGNNEQFF | TRBD2 | 16 | - | TRBJ2-1 | TRBV5-1
TGTGCCAGCAGAAGGGGGTCAGCTAATGAAAAACTGTTTTTT | CASRRGSANEKLFF | - | 14 | - | TRBJ1-4 | TRBV2
TGTGCCATCAGTGAAGAAGGGGGTAAAACTTTTTTT | CAISEEGGKTFF | - | 12 | - | TRBJ1-4 | TRBV10-3
TGTGCCAGCAGCCCCCCCTATCGACTAGCGGGTCCCAAAAACATTCAGTACTTC | CASSPPYRLAGPKNIQYF | TRBD2 | 18 | - | TRBJ2-4 | TRBV7-9
TGCGCCAGCAGGGGATCTGGGGCCAACGTCCTGACTTTC | CASRGSGANVLTF | - | 13 | - | TRBJ2-6 | TRBV5-1
TGTGCCAGCAGTGGGGGGACAGGCTCTGGGGCCAACGTCCTGACTTTC | CASSGGTGSGANVLTF | TRBD1 | 16 | - | TRBJ2-6 | TRBV2
TGTGCTAGCAGCCCTCTCCGAGAGACCCAGTACTTC | CASSPLRETQYF | - | 12 | - | TRBJ2-5 | TRBV7-7
TGTGCCAGCAGCTTTAGTAGCAAGACAGGGTATAATTCACCCCTCCACTTT | CASSFSSKTGYNSPLHF | TRBD1 | 17 | - | TRBJ1-6 | TRBV7-8
TGTGCCAGCAGCTTGGAGATGGGGACTAGTGGTCCTGAGCAGTTCTTC | CASSLEMGTSGPEQFF | TRBD2 | 16 | - | TRBJ2-1 | TRBV5-4
TGCAGCGTAAGTGACAGGAGTGAAGGGCCCCAGCATTTT | CSVSDRSEGPQHF | - | 13 | - | TRBJ1-5 | TRBV29-1
TGCGCCAGCAGCTTGGGACCCACCTCACAGGTAGCTTTCTTT | CASSLGPTSQVAFF | - | 14 | - | TRBJ1-1 | TRBV5-1
TGCGCCAGCAGCCATGGACAGATCAATGAGCAGTTCTTC | CASSHGQINEQFF | - | 13 | - | TRBJ2-1 | TRBV5-1
TGTGCCAGCAGTAGGCAGGGGGCGCGGGGTCAGCCCCAGCATTTT | CASSRQGARGQPQHF | TRBD1 | 15 | once | TRBJ1-5 | TRBV6-5
TGCGCCAGCAGCTTGGAGGGACTAGCGGGTCTAGGCGCCGGGGAGCTGTTTTTT | CASSLEGLAGLGAGELFF | TRBD2 | 18 | - | TRBJ2-2 | TRBV5-1
TGTGCCAGCTCTACCAGGGGTGCAGCGGGCGAGCAGTACTTC | CASSTRGAAGEQYF | - | 14 | few | TRBJ2-7 | TRBV5-3
TGTGCCTGGAGTCAGGACGGAGATAATTCACCCCTCCACTTT | CAWSQDGDNSPLHF | - | 14 | - | TRBJ1-6 | TRBV30
TGTGCCATCAGCGGACGGGATAATTCACCCCTCCACTTT | CAISGRDNSPLHF | - | 13 | many | TRBJ1-6 | TRBV10-3
TGTGCCAGCAGTTACGAGCGGGTAGGCGAGACCCAGTACTTC | CASSYERVGETQYF | - | 14 | - | TRBJ2-5 | TRBV6-6
TGTGCCTGGAGCGGGCACACCTACAATGAGCAGTTCTTC | CAWSGHTYNEQFF | - | 13 | - | TRBJ2-1 | TRBV30
TGTGCCAGCAGCTTAGGTTCCGGCGGGGGGGAGCAGTACTTC | CASSLGSGGGEQYF | TRBD2 | 14 | - | TRBJ2-7 | TRBV7-8
TGTGCCAGCAGTGACTTAAACAGGGGACGTCGGGAGCTGTTTTTT | CASSDLNRGRRELFF | TRBD1 | 15 | - | TRBJ2-2 | TRBV6-1
TGTGCCAGCAGCTCAGGACTAGCGGGAGGGCAAAATGAGCAGTTCTTC | CASSSGLAGGQNEQFF | TRBD2 | 16 | - | TRBJ2-1 | TRBV5-5
TGTGCCAGCACGTACAGGGGTTATAATTCACCCCTCCACTTT | CASTYRGYNSPLHF | TRBD1 | 14 | - | TRBJ1-6 | TRBV2
TGCGCCAGCAGCCAACCCACAGGGGACGTCTATGGCTACACCTTC | CASSQPTGDVYGYTF | TRBD1 | 15 | - | TRBJ1-2 | TRBV4-1
TGTGCCAGCAGTTCCCTTCAGGGGCCCTACGAGCAGTACTTC | CASSSLQGPYEQYF | - | 14 | - | TRBJ2-7 | TRBV6-6
TGCGCCAGCAGCCAAGTGGTAGGGCCCGGGGAGCTGTTTTTT | CASSQVVGPGELFF | - | 14 | - | TRBJ2-2 | TRBV4-1
TGTGCCAGCAGCTTGTTGGGGACAGGGGATGAAAAACTGTTTTTT | CASSLLGTGDEKLFF | TRBD1 | 15 | - | TRBJ1-4 | TRBV7-9